This T cell receptor beta chain was identified in a study of OX40 agonist ivuxolimab in advanced cancers. At the level of the study: Earlier treatment with anti-PD-1, anti-PD-L1 or anti-CTLA-4 was permitted, and 35% to 45% had received some.

TCRdb's copy holds only in-frame clones and misses some; the assay was immunoSEQ multiplex PCR. The sample holds 65,000 to 70,000 clones, roughly 89% seen once. As concerns this clone: Its antigen is not identified.

With 5 bases removed from V and 0 bases from J, the gap between germline ends came to 11 bases. The CDR3 totals 14 residues. CDR1 is SGHAT, CDR2 FQNNGV, per germline. Study-wide findings and caveats: Relatively little clonal expansion, among the lowest observed, appeared in partial responders at 0.1-3.0 mg/kg. More expanded clones were seen, on average, in CD8+ T cells than in CD4+.

This chain joins TRBV11-2 and TRBJ2-7; D may be TRBD1 or TRBD2 (5 bases each). Sequencing used CD4+ or CD8+ T cells sorted from blood, obtained in a trial of the OX40 agonist ivuxolimab. The clonotype comes from an adult with an advanced solid tumor such as melanoma, head and neck, liver or kidney cancer. The CDR3 reads CASSRDGSSYEQYF. Written as DNA, the CDR3 is TGTGCCAGCAGCCGGGACGGAAGCTCCTACGAGCAGTACTTC.